This T cell receptor beta chain was recovered during a study of early T cells in non-severe SARS-CoV-2 infection. Study details: With bulk RNA from unsorted whole blood as input, sequencing yielded unpaired chains. Findings and caveats of the study: Sequences matched to VDJdb favored anti-spike CD8 responses, while private and CD4 specificities were missed.

The CDR3 covers 14 residues. Germline CDR1 is SQVTM and CDR2 is ANQGSEA. With 3 bases removed from V and 4 bases from J, the gap between germline ends came to 15 bases. Details on this clonotype: Its antigen is still unknown.

Researchers tagged individual cDNA molecules with unique molecular identifiers. TCRdb reanalysed the 5' RACE reads using MiXCR and keeps one entry per CDR3 protein. In the table there are over 95,000 distinct CDR3 sequences, over 15% of which are singletons. This chain links TRBV29-1 with TRBJ1-1, with D maybe TRBD1 (5 bases). The source material was whole blood. The TCR comes from an adult who was a healthcare worker with PCR-confirmed SARS-CoV-2 infection or an uninfected control (not recorded which). The chain's CDR3 is CSVETTGVGTEAFF. The CDR3 region has the DNA TGCAGCGTTGAGACCACGGGGGTGGGCACTGAAGCTTTCTTT. Complete variable domain (other parts from reference TRBV29-1 and TRBJ1-1): SAVISQKPSRDICQRGTSLTIQCQVDSQVTMMFWYRQQPGQSLTLIATANQGSEATYESGFVIDKFPISRPNLTFSTLTVSNMSPEDSSIYLCSVETTGVGTEAFFGQGTRLTVV.